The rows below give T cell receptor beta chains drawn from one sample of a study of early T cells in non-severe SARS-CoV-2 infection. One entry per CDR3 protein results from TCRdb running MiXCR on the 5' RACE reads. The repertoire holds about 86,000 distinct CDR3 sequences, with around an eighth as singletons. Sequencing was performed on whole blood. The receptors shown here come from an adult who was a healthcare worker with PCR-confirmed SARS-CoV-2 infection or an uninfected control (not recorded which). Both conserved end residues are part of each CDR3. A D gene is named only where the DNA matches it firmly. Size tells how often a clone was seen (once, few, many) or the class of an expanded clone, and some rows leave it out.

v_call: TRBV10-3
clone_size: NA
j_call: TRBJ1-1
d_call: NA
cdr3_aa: CAISEAPGQNTEAFF
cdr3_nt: TGTGCCATCAGTGAAGCCCCGGGACAGAACACTGAAGCTTTCTTT

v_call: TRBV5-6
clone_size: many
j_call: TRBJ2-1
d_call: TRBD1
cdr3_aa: CASSLGTGGGEQFF
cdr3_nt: TGTGCCAGCAGCTTGGGGACAGGGGGCGGTGAGCAGTTCTTC

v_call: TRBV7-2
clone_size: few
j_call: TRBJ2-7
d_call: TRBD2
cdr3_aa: CASSLGTSRTYEQYF
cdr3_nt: TGTGCCAGCAGCCTCGGGACTAGCAGGACCTACGAGCAGTACTTC

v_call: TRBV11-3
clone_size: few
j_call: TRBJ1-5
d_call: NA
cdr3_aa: CASKFNKSQGPLIQPQHF
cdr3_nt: TGTGCCAGCAAATTCAATAAGAGTCAGGGTCCCCTAATTCAGCCCCAGCATTTT

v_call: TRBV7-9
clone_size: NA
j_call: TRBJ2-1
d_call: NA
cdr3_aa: CASSLAIGYEQFF
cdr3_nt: TGTGCCAGCAGCTTAGCGATCGGATATGAGCAGTTCTTC

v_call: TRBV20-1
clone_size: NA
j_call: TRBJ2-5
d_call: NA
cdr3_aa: CSAREWTLQETQYF
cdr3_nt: TGCAGTGCTAGAGAATGGACTCTCCAAGAGACCCAGTACTTC

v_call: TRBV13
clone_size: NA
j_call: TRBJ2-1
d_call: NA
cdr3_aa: CANTRGPNPYNEQFF
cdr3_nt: TGTGCCAACACCCGCGGCCCGAACCCCTACAATGAGCAGTTCTTC

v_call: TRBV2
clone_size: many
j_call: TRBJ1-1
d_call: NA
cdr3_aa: CASSESTGIGSGEAFF
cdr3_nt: TGTGCCAGCAGTGAAAGTACAGGGATTGGGAGTGGTGAAGCTTTCTTT

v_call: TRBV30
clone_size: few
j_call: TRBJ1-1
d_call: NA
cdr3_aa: CAWSVRNTEAFF
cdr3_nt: TGTGCCTGGAGTGTGAGGAACACTGAAGCTTTCTTT

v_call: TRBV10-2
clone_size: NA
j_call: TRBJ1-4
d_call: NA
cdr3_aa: CASSEGRQVPFF
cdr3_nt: TGCGCCAGCAGTGAGGGGCGACAGGTCCCTTTTTTT

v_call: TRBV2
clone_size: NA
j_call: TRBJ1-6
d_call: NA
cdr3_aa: CASSAGSPLHF
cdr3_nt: TGTGCCAGCAGTGCGGGTTCACCCCTCCACTTT

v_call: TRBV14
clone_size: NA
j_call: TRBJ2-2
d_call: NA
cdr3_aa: CASSQDLLPFTGELFF
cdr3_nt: TGTGCCAGCAGCCAAGACCTCCTGCCTTTCACCGGGGAGCTGTTTTTT

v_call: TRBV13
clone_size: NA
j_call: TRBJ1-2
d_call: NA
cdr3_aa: CASSSGSFMGYTF
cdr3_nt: TGTGCCAGCAGCTCAGGAAGTTTCATGGGCTACACCTTC

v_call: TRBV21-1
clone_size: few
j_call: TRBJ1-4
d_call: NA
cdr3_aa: CASSKDNRGTEKLFF
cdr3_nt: TGTGCCAGCAGCAAGGACAATAGGGGAACTGAAAAACTGTTTTTT

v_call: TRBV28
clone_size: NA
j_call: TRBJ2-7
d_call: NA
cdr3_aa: CASGPREISEQYF
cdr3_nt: TGTGCCAGCGGACCCCGAGAGATAAGCGAGCAGTACTTC

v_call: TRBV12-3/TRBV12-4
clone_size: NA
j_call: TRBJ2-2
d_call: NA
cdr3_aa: CASSFKGPGELLF
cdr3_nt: TGTGCCAGCAGTTTTAAGGGCCCCGGGGAGCTGCTTTTT

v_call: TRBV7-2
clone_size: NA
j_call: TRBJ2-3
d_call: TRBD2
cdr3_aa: CASSSGLAGKADTQYF
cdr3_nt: TGTGCCAGCAGCTCCGGACTAGCGGGGAAAGCAGATACGCAGTATTTT

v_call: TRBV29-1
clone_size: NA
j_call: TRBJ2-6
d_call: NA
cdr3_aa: CSVETGSGANVLTF
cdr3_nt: TGCAGCGTTGAGACGGGCTCTGGGGCCAACGTCCTGACTTTC

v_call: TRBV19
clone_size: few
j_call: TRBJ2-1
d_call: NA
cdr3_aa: CASSDLLRVSSYNEQFF
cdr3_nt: TGTGCCAGTAGTGACCTTCTTCGCGTGAGCTCCTACAATGAGCAGTTCTTC

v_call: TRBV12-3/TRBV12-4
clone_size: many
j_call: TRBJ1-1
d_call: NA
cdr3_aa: CASSLTPGYTEAFF
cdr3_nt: TGTGCCAGCAGTTTAACCCCAGGGTACACTGAAGCTTTCTTT

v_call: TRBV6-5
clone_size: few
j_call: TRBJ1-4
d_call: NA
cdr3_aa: CASSYGPGSNEKLFF
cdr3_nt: TGTGCCAGCAGTTACGGACCGGGGAGTAATGAAAAACTGTTTTTT

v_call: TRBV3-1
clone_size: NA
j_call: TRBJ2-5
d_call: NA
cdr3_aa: CASSLRIAAYQETQYF
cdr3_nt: TGTGCCAGCAGCCTTCGGATAGCGGCGTACCAAGAGACCCAGTACTTC

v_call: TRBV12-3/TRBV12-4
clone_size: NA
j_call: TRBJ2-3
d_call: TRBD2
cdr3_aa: CASSTGTNGSVYTQYF
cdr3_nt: TGTGCCAGCAGTACCGGGACTAACGGCTCGGTATATACGCAGTATTTT

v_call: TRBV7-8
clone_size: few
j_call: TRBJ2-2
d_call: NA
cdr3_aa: CASREVLELFF
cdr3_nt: TGTGCCAGCAGGGAGGTATTAGAGCTGTTTTTT

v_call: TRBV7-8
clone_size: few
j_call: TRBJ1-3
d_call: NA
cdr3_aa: CASSSFPGGRSLGNTIYF
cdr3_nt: TGTGCCAGCAGCTCCTTTCCGGGGGGCAGATCCCTCGGGAACACCATATATTTT

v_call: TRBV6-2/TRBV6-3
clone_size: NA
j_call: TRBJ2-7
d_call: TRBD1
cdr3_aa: CASSYRQGVYEQYF
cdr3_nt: TGTGCCAGCAGTTATAGGCAGGGGGTCTACGAGCAGTACTTC

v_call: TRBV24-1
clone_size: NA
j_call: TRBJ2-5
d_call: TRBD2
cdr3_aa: CATSDSRLAGRLETQYF
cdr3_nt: TGTGCCACCAGTGATTCAAGACTAGCGGGAAGGCTGGAGACCCAGTACTTC

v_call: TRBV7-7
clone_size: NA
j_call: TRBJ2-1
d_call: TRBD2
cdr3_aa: CASSSGLAGNNEQFF
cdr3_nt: TGTGCCAGCAGCTCCGGACTAGCGGGGAACAATGAGCAGTTCTTC

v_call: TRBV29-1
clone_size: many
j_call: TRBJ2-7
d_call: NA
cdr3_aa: CSAARGSGHEQYF
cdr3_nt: TGCAGCGCGGCCAGGGGTAGCGGCCACGAGCAGTACTTC

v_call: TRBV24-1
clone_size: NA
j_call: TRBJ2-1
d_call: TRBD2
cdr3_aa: CATSDPGTSGTNEQFF
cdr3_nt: TGTGCCACCAGTGACCCTGGGACTAGCGGAACGAATGAGCAGTTCTTC

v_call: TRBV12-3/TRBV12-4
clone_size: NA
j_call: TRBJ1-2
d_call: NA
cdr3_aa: CASTRGGNYGYTF
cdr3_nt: TGTGCCAGCACCAGAGGGGGGAACTATGGCTACACCTTC

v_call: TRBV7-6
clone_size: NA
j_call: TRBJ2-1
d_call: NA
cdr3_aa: CASNAMGGGPEQFF
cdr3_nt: TGTGCCAGCAACGCCATGGGAGGTGGGCCTGAGCAGTTCTTC

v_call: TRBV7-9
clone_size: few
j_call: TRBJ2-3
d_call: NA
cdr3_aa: CASSSSFTDLTQYF
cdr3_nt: TGTGCCAGCAGCTCCTCATTTACGGATTTGACGCAGTATTTT

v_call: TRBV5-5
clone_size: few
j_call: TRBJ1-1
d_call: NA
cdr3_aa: CASSGGSGPEAFF
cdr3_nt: TGTGCCAGCAGCGGAGGTAGCGGCCCTGAAGCTTTCTTT

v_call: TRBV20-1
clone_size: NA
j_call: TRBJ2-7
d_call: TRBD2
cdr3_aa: CSAGSGSYEQYF
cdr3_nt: TGCAGTGCCGGTAGCGGGAGTTACGAGCAGTACTTC

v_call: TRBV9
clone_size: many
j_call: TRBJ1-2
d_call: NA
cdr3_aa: CASSVGGDPNYGYTF
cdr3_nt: TGTGCCAGCAGCGTAGGAGGGGACCCTAACTATGGCTACACCTTC

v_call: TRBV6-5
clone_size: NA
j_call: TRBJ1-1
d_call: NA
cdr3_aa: CASSYSRRNTEAFF
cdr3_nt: TGTGCCAGCAGTTACTCCCGGAGGAACACTGAAGCTTTCTTT

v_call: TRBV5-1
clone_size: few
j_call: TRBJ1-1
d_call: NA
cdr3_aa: CASSLVYNTEAFF
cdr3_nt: TGCGCCAGCAGCTTGGTATACAACACTGAAGCTTTCTTT

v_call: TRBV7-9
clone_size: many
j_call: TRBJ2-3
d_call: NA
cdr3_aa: CASSLMSGTDTQYF
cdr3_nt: TGTGCCAGCAGCTTAATGTCAGGCACAGATACGCAGTATTTT

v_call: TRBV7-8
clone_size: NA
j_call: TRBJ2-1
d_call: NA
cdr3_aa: CASSSLPDRPSYNEQFF
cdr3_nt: TGTGCCAGCAGCTCACTACCCGACAGGCCCTCCTACAATGAGCAGTTCTTC

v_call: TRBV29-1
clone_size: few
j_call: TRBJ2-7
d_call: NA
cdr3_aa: CSVEKIAYEQYF
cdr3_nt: TGCAGCGTTGAAAAGATCGCCTACGAGCAGTACTTC

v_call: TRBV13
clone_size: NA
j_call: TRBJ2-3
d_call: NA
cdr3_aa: CASSLRGKADTQYF
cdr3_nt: TGTGCCAGCAGTTTAAGGGGGAAGGCAGATACGCAGTATTTT

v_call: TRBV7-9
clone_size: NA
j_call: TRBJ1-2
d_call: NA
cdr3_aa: CASSPGGEGYGYTF
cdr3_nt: TGTGCCAGCAGCCCTGGGGGAGAAGGCTATGGCTACACCTTC

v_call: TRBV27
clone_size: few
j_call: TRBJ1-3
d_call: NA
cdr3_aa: CASSLGAGGNTIYF
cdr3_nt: TGTGCCAGCAGTTTGGGGGCTGGTGGAAACACCATATATTTT

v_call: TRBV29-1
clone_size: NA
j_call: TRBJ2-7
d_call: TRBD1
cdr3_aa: CSVEGGQDYEQYF
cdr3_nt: TGCAGCGTTGAGGGGGGACAGGACTACGAGCAGTACTTC

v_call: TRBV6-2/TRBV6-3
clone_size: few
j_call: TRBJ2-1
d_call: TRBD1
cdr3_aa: CASSLNRDRGNEQFF
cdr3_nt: TGTGCCAGCAGCCTCAATAGGGACAGGGGCAATGAGCAGTTCTTC

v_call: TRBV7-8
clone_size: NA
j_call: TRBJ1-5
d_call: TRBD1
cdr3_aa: CASSLVQGAQPQHF
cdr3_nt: TGTGCCAGCAGCTTAGTACAGGGGGCTCAGCCCCAGCATTTT

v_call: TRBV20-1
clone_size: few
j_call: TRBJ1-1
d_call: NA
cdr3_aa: CSALGDFGWNTEAFF
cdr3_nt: TGCAGTGCCTTGGGAGACTTCGGGTGGAACACTGAAGCTTTCTTT

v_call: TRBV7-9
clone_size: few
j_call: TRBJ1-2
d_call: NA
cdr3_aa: CASSLAGGNYGYTF
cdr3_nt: TGTGCCAGCAGCTTAGCGGGAGGGAACTATGGCTACACCTTC

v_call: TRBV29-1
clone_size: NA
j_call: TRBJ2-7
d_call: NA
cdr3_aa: CSVRDTTYEQYF
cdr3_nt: TGCAGCGTCCGGGACACAACCTACGAGCAGTACTTC

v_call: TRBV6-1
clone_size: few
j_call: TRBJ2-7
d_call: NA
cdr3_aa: CASSDGRTGSYEQYF
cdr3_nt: TGTGCCAGCAGTGACGGACGGACCGGATCCTACGAGCAGTACTTC

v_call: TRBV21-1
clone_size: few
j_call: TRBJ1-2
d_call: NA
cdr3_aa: CASSKSRDRGYCYTF
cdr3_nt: TGTGCCAGCAGCAAATCACGGGACCGCGGGTATTGCTACACCTTC

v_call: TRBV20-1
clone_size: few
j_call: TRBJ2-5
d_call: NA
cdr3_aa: CSVGGETQYF
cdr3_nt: TGCAGTGTCGGGGGAGAGACCCAGTACTTC

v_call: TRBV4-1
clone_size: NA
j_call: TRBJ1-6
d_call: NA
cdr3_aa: CASSQDPGQRHSPLHF
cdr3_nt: TGCGCCAGCAGCCAAGATCCGGGGCAGCGACATTCACCCCTCCACTTT

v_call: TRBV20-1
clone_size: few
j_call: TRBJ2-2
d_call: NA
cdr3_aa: CSARRETGELFF
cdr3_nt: TGCAGTGCTCGCAGGGAAACCGGGGAGCTGTTTTTT